Here is one TCR beta chain with its context. Trimming took 0 bases from V and 4 from J, leaving 12 bases between them. Germline V gene data show CDR1 as DFQATT and CDR2 as SNEGSKA (reference sequence). CDR3 length equals 14 residues. This record belongs to a study of T cells in Graves' hyperthyroidism and ophthalmopathy. Authors of the study amplified TCR beta CDR3 regions from RNA transcripts. The TCR CDR3 was amplified in a first-round RT-PCR using the HTBI primer set. TCRdb recomputed calls from the multiplex PCR reads with MiXCR, one row per CDR3 protein. The sample contains roughly 700,000 distinct CDR3 sequences, 15% to 20% of which appear only once.

This clonotype was obtained from a man aged 50 to 59 with Graves' hyperthyroidism. The chain links TRBV20-1 to TRBJ1-2; possible D gene TRBD1, 5 bases. Source material: blood. The CDR3 DNA reads as TGCAGTGCTAGAGATCTTCAGGGAATCTATGGCTACACCTTC. Protein sequence: CSARDLQGIYGYTF.